This T cell receptor (beta chain) was sequenced during a study of blood T cell repertoires in COVID-19. Looking at the study overall: PBMCs, B-cell-depleted T cells, or T cells provided the cDNA or gDNA that made up the material.

Adults between about 18 and 89 years of age took part from about 24 US areas. Self-reported history from a screening survey and questionnaire set each donor's cohort. In the study's own analysis: Counts of nucleated cells, estimated from reference gene primer amplification, were obtained. Here immunoSEQ multiplex PCR was the method, and the copy in TCRdb shows in-frame clones only, minus some. D and trimming were read from the DNA, whereas the V and J calls and clone size are those reported in that table. The sample shows some 200,000 clones, about 85% of them seen only once. In germline, CDR1 is LNHDA, CDR2 SQIVND (reference sequence). The CDR3 runs to 15 residues. V lost 1 base and J lost 0, with 4 bases in between.

The source is a woman aged 30 to 39 who had recovered from COVID-19. Sequences were obtained from PBMCs or T cells enriched from blood (not recorded which). The rearrangement joins TRBV19 to TRBJ1-6; D is uncertain. CDR3 amino acids: CASSIGSSYNSPLHF. The CDR3 DNA is TGTGCCAGTAGTATAGGCAGCTCCTATAATTCACCCCTCCACTTT.